This T cell receptor beta chain was recovered during a study of CD8+CD57+ T cells in acquired aplastic anemia. The wider study: Quantities of DNA derived from sorted CD4+ and CD8+ cells averaged roughly 3 ug.

This CDR3 is built from 14 residues. Trimming left V 3 bases short and J 0 bases short, with 8 bases between. CDR1 is DFQATT, CDR2 SNEGSKA, per germline (reference sequence). CDR3 and TCR beta VDJ profiling relied on a genomic DNA template. TCRdb reprocessed the reads via MiXCR and lists one record per CDR3 protein. The profile shows fewer than 200,000 distinct CDR3 sequences, about 70% of them singletons. Selection for sequencing was limited to patients who had shown CD8+CD57+ cell expansion by flow cytometry. Patients were untreated when blood was sampled. Material for sequencing was sorted CD4+, CD8+, or CD8+CD57+ T cells (not recorded which) from PBMCs. The chain couples TRBV20-1 to TRBJ2-2, with D uncertain. The source of this sequence is a human donor with aplastic anemia. The CDR3 coding sequence is TGCAGTGCTAGGTACCTAACGAACACCGGGGAGCTGTTTTTT. Translation gives CSARYLTNTGELFF.